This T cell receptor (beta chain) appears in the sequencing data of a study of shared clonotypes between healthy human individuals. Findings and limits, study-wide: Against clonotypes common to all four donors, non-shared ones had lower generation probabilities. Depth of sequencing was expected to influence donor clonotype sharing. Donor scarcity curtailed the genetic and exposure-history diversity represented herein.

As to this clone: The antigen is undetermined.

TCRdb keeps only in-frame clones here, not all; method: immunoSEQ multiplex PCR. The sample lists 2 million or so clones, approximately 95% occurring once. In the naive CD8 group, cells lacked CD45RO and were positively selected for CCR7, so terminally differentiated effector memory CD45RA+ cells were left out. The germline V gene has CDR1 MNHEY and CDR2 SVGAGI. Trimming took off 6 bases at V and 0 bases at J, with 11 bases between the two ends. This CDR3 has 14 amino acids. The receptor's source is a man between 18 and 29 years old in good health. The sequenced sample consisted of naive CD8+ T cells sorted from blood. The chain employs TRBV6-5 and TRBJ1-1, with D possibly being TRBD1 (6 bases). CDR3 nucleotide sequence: TGTGCCAGCAGCACAGGGACTGTGAACACTGAAGCTTTCTTT. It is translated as CASSTGTVNTEAFF.